This T cell receptor (beta chain) was retrieved from a study of blood T cell repertoires in COVID-19. At the level of the study: Sites in the United States, Italy and Spain provided acute and convalescent COVID-19 samples. The analysed material was cDNA or gDNA that came from T cells, B-cell-depleted T cells, or PBMCs.

Authors' data handling: Amplification with reference gene primers provided the estimates of nucleated cell counts. Clones were read by immunoSEQ multiplex PCR, and TCRdb kept only the in-frame ones, dropping some. The D gene and trimming were derived from the DNA, and the V and J assignments and clone size from that table. This table holds some 53,000 clones, over 75% found once. The CDR3 covers 15 residues. CDR1 LNHDA and CDR2 SQIVND come from the germline V gene (reference sequence). V shed 8 bases and J 3 bases; nucleotides not matched to a gene: 7. The rearrangement links TRBV19 to TRBJ2-2; 9 bases match TRBD2. The TCR was taken from a man aged 65 to 79 with acute or convalescent COVID-19. Sequencing input: peripheral blood. CDR3 bases: TGTGCCAGTTGGGGGCTAGCGGGATACACCGGGGAGCTGTTTTTT. It specifies CASWGLAGYTGELFF.